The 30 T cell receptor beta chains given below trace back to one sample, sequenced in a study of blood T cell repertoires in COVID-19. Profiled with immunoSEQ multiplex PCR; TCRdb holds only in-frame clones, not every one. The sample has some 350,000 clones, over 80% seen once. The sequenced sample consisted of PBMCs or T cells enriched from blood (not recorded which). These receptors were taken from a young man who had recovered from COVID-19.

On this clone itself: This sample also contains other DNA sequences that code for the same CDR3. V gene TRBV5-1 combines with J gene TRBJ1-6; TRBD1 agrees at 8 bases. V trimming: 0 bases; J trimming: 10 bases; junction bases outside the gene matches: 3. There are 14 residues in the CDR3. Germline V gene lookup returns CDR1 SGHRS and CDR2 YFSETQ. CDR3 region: CASSLGTGRSPLHF. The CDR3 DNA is TGCGCCAGCAGCTTGGGGACAGGGAGGTCACCCCTCCACTTT.

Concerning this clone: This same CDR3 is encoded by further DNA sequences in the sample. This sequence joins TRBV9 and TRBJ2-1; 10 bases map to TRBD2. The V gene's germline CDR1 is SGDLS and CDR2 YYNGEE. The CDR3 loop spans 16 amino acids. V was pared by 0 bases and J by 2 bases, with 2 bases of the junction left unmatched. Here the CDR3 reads CASSVGAGGPYNEQFF. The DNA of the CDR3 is TGTGCCAGCAGCGTAGGAGCGGGGGGGCCCTACAATGAGCAGTTCTTC.

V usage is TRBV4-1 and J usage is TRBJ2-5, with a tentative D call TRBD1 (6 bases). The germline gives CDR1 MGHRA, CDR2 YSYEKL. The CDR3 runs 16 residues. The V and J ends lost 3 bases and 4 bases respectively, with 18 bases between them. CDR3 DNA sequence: TGCGCCAGCAGCCAGACGGACAGCCCCTTGGGAGAGACCCAGTACTTC. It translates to CASSQTDSPLGETQYF.

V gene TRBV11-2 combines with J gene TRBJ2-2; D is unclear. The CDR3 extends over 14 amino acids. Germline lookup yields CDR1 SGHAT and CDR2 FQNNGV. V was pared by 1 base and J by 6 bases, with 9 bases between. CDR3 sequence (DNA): TGTGCCAGCAGCTTAGGAACAGCTCCCGGGGAGCTGTTTTTT. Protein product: CASSLGTAPGELFF. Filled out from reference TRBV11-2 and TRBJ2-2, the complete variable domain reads EAGVAQSPRYKIIEKRQSVAFWCNPISGHATLYWYQQILGQGPKLLIQFQNNGVVDDSQLPKDRFSAERLKGVDSTLKIQPAKLEDSAVYLCASSLGTAPGELFFGEGSRLTVL.

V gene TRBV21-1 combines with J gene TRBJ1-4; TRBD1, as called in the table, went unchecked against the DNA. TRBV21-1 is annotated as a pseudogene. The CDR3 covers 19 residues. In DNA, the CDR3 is TGTGCCAGCATCGAGACAGGGGGCGCGTTTAATACTACTAATGAAAAACTGTTTTTT. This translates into CASIETGGAFNTTNEKLFF.

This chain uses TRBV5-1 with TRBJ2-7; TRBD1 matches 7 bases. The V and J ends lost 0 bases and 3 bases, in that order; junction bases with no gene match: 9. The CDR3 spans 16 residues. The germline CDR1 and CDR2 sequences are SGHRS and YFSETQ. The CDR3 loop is CASSLGMTGRDYEQYF. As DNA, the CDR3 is TGCGCCAGCAGCTTGGGCATGACAGGGAGAGACTACGAGCAGTACTTC.

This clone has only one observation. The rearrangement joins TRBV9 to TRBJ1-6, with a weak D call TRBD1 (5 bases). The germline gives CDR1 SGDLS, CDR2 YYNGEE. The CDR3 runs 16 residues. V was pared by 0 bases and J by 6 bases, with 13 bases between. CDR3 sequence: CASSVGGVDTNSPLHF. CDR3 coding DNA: TGTGCCAGCAGCGTAGGGGGGGTGGACACTAATTCACCCCTCCACTTT. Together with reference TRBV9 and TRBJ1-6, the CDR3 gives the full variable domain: DSGVTQTPKHLITATGQRVTLRCSPRSGDLSVYWYQQSLDQGLQFLIQYYNGEERAKGNILERFSAQQFPDLHSELNLSSLELGDSALYFCASSVGGVDTNSPLHFGNGTRLTVT.

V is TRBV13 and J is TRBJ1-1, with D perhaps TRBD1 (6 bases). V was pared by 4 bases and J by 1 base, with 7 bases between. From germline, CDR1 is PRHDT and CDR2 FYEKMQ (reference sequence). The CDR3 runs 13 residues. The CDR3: CASSSTGNTEAFF. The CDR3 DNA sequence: TGTGCCAGCAGCTCGACAGGGAACACTGAAGCTTTCTTT. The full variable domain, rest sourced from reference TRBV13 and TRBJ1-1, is AAGVIQSPRHLIKEKRETATLKCYPIPRHDTVYWYQQGPGQDPQFLISFYEKMQSDKGSIPDRFSAQQFSDYHSELNMSSLELGDSALYFCASSSTGNTEAFFGQGTRLTVV.

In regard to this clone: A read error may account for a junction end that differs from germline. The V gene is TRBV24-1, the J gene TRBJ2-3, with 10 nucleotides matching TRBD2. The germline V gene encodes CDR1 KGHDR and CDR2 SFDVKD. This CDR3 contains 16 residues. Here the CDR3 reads CATRDSLAGVEDTQYF. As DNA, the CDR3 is TGTGCCACCAGGGATTCCCTAGCGGGGGTCGAAGATACGCAGTATTTT.

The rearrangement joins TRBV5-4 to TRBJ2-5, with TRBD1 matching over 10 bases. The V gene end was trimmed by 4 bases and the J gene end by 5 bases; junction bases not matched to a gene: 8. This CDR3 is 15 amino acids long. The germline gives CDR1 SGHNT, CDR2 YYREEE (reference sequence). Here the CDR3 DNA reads TGTGCCAGCAGCCGGACGACAGGGGGCGGCGAGACCCAGTACTTC. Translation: CASSRTTGGGETQYF.

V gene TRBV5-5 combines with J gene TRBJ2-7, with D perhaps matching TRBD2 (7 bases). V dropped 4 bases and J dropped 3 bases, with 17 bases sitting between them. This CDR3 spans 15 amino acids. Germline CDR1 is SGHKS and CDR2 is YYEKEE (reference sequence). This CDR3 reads CASSLLRGANYEQYF. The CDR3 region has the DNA TGTGCCAGCAGCCTCCTTCGGGGGGCGAACTACGAGCAGTACTTC.

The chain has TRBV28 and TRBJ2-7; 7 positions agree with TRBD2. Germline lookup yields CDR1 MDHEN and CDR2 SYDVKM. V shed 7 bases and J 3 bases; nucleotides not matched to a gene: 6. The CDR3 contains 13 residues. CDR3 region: CASTGGRSYEQYF. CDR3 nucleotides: TGTGCCAGCACGGGGGGACGGAGCTACGAGCAGTACTTC.

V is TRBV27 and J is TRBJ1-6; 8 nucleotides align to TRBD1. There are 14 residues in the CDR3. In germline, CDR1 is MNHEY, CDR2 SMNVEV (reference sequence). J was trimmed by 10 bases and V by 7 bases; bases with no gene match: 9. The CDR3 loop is CASTNGQGGSPLHF. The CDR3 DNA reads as TGTGCCAGCACTAACGGACAGGGCGGATCACCCCTCCACTTT.

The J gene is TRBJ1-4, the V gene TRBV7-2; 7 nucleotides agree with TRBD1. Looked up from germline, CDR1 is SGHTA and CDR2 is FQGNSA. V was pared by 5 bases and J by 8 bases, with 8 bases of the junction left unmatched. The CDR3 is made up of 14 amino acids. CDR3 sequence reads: CASSPDRDSEKLFF. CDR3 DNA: TGTGCCAGCAGCCCGGACCGGGACAGCGAAAAACTGTTTTTT.

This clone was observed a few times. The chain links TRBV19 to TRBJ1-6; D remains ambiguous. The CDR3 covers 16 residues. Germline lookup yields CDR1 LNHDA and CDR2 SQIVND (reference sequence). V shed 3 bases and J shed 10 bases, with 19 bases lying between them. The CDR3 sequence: CASSMTRGGIGSPLHF. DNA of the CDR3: TGTGCCAGTAGTATGACGAGAGGTGGAATAGGATCACCCCTCCACTTT.

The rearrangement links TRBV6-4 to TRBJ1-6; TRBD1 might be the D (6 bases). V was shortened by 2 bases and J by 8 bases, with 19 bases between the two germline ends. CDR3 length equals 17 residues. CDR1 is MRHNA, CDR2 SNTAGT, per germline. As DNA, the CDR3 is TGTGCCAGCAGTGACACCTACAGGGTAGGGTATGATTCACCCCTCCACTTT. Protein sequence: CASSDTYRVGYDSPLHF.

The chain's CDR3 is CASSTPGGRTEAFF. CDR3 nucleotides: TGTGCCAGCAGCACCCCGGGGGGTCGGACTGAAGCTTTCTTT. The V call is TRBV7-2, the J call TRBJ1-1, with D tentatively TRBD1 (5 bases). Per the germline V gene, CDR1 is SGHTA and CDR2 is FQGNSA. There are 14 residues in the CDR3. V dropped 5 bases and J dropped 5 bases, with 15 bases sitting between them.

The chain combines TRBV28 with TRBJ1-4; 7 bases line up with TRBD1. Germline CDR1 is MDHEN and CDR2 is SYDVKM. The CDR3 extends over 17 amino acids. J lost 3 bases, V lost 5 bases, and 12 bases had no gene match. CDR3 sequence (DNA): TGTGCCAGCAGTCCACGGGACAGCCTGGCTTCTAATGAAAAACTGTTTTTT. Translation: CASSPRDSLASNEKLFF.

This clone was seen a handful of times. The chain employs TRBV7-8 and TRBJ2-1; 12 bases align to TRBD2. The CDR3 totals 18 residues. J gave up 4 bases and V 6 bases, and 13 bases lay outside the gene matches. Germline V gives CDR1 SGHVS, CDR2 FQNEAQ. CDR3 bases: TGTGCCAGCAGTAGGAGTGCTAGCGGGGGGGAAATTTACAATGAGCAGTTCTTC. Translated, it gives CASSRSASGGEIYNEQFF.

CDR3 region: CASSLVGRQNTEAFF. Here the CDR3 DNA reads TGTGCCAGCAGCTTAGTAGGGAGACAGAACACTGAAGCTTTCTTT. The rearrangement joins TRBV7-8 to TRBJ1-1; the D is unclear. The CDR3 sequence is 15 residues long. Trimming took off 1 base at V and 1 base at J, with 10 bases between the two ends. The germline V gene has CDR1 SGHVS and CDR2 FQNEAQ. The whole variable domain, remainder taken from reference TRBV7-8 and TRBJ1-1, is GAGVSQSPRYKVAKRGQDVALRCDPISGHVSLFWYQQALGQGPEFLTYFQNEAQLDKSGLPSDRFFAERPEGSVSTLKIQRTQQEDSAVYLCASSLVGRQNTEAFFGQGTRLTVV.

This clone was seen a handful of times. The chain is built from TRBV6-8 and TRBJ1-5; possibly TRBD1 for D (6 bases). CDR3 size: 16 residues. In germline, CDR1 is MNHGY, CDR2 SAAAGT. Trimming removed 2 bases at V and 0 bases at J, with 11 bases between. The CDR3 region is CASSYQGRGSNQPQHF. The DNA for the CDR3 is TGTGCCAGCAGTTACCAAGGCAGGGGTAGCAATCAGCCCCAGCATTTT.

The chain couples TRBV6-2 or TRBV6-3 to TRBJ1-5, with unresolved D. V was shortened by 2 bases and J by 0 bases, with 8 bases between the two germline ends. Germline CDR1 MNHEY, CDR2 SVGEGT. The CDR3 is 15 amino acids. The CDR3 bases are TGTGCCAGCAGTTACGTAGAGGATAGCAATCAGCCCCAGCATTTT. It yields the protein CASSYVEDSNQPQHF.

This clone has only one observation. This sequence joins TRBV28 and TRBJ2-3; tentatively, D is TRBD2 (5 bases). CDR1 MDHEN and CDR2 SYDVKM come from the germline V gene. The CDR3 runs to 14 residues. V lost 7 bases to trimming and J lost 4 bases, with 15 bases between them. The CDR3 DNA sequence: TGTGCCAGCACCTTGACTCAAGCGGCAGATACGCAGTATTTT. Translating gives CASTLTQAADTQYF.

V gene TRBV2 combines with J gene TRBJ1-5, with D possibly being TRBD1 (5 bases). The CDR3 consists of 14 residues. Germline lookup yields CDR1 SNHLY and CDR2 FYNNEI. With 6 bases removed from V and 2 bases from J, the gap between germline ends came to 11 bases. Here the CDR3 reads CASSPGGGNQPQHF. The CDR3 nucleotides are TGTGCCAGCAGCCCGGGGGGTGGCAATCAGCCCCAGCATTTT.

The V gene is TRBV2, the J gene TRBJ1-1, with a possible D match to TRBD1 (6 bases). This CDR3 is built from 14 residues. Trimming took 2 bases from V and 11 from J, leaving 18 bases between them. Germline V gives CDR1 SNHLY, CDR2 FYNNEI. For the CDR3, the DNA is TGTGCCAGCAGTGAATGGGCGGCAGGGGTGGCGGCTTTCTTT. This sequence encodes CASSEWAAGVAAFF.

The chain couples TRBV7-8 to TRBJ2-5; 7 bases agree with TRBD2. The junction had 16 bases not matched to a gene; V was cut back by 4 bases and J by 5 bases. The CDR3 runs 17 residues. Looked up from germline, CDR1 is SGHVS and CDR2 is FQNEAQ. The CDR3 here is CASSSYLLARVGETQYF. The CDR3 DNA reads TGTGCCAGCAGCTCCTACCTACTAGCGCGGGTGGGGGAGACCCAGTACTTC.

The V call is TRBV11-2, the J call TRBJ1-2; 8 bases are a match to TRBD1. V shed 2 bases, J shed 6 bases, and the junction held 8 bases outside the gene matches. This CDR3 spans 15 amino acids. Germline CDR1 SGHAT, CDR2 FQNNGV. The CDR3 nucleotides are TGTGCCAGCAGCTTAATGGACAGGGCGATCGATGGCTACACCTTC. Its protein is CASSLMDRAIDGYTF.

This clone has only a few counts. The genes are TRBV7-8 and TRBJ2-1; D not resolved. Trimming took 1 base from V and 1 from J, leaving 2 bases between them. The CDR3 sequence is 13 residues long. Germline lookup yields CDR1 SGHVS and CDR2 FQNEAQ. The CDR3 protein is CASSLVSYNEQFF. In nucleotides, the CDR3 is TGTGCCAGCAGCTTAGTATCCTACAATGAGCAGTTCTTC.

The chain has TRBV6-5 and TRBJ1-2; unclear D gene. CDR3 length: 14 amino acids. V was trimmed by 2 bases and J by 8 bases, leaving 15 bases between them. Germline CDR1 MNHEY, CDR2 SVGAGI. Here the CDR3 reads CASSYGLNTLGYTF. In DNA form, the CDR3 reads TGTGCCAGCAGTTACGGCTTGAACACCTTGGGCTACACCTTC.

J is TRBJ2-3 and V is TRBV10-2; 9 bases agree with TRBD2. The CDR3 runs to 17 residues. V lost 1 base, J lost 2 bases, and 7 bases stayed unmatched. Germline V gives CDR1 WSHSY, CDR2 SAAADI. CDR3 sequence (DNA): TGCGCCAGCAGTGAGTACCCGACTAGCGGTTACACAGATACGCAGTATTTT. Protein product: CASSEYPTSGYTDTQYF.